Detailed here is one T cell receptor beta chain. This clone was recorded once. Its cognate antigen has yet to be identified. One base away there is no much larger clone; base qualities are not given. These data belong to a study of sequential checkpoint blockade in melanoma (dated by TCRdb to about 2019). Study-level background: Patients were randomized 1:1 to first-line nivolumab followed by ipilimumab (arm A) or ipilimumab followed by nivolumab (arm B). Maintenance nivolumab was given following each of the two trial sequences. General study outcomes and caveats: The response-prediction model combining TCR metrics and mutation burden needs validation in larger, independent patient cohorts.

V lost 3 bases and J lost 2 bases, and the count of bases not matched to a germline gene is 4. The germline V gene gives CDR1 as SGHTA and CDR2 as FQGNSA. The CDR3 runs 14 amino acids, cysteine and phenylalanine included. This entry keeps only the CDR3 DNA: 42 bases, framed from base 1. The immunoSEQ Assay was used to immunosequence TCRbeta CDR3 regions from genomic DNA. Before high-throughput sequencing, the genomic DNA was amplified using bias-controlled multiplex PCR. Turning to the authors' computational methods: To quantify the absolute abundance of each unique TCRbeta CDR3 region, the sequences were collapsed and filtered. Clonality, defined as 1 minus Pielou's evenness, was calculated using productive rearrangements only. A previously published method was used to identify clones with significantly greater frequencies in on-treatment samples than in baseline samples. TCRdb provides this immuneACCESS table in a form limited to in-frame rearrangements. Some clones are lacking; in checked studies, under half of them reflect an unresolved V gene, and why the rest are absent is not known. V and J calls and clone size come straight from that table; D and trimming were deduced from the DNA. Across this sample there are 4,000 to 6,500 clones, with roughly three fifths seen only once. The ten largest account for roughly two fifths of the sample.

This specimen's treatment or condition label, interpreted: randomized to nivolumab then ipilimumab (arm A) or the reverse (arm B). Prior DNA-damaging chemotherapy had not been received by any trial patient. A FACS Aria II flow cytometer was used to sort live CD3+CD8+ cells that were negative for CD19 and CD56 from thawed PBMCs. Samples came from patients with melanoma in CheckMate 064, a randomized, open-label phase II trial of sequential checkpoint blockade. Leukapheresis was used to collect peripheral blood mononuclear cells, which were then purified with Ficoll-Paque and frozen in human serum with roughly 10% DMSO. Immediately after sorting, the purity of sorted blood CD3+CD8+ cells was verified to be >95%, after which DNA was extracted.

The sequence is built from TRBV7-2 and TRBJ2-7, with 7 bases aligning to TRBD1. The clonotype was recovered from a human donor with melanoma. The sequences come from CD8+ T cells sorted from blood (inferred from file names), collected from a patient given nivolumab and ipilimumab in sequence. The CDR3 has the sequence CASSFDRVPYEQYF. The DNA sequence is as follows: TGTGCCAGCAGCTTTGACAGGGTACCCTACGAGCAGTACTTC.